This is a list of T cell receptor beta chains from one sample in a study of human T cells and chemical hapten exposure. One entry per CDR3 protein, called by TCRdb with MiXCR from the RACE reads. The profile shows approximately 370,000 distinct CDR3 sequences, around 5% of them singletons. The sequences come from whole blood, collected in connection with sensitization to the hapten diphenylcyclopropenone (DPC). Every receptor here comes from a woman aged 18-29 years with alopecia areata. Some clones in this sample may be carry-over from other donors' samples. CDR3s include the opening cysteine and the closing phenylalanine or tryptophan. D genes are given only for firm matches. Expanded clones get a size class; other rows say once, few or many, or leave the size out.

clone size: few
V gene: TRBV4-3
D gene: .
J gene: TRBJ2-3
CDR3 protein: CASSQDVRTGYTDTQYF
CDR3 DNA: TGCGCCAGCAGCCAAGATGTCCGTACGGGGTACACAGATACGCAGTATTTT

clone size: few
V gene: TRBV12-3/TRBV12-4
D gene: TRBD1
J gene: TRBJ1-2
CDR3 protein: CASSATGTGGPYGYTF
CDR3 DNA: TGTGCCAGCAGTGCAACCGGGACAGGGGGCCCCTATGGCTACACCTTC

clone size: .
V gene: TRBV5-4
D gene: .
J gene: TRBJ1-4
CDR3 protein: CASSRANEKLFF
CDR3 DNA: TGTGCCAGCAGCCGGGCTAATGAAAAACTGTTTTTT

clone size: many
V gene: TRBV29-1
D gene: TRBD2
J gene: TRBJ2-1
CDR3 protein: CSVGRLAGEQFF
CDR3 DNA: TGCAGCGTTGGAAGACTAGCGGGTGAGCAGTTCTTC

clone size: .
V gene: TRBV7-2
D gene: TRBD2
J gene: TRBJ2-3
CDR3 protein: CASSLQASGTDTQYF
CDR3 DNA: TGTGCCAGCAGCTTACAGGCTAGCGGGACAGATACGCAGTATTTT

clone size: many
V gene: TRBV15
D gene: .
J gene: TRBJ2-6
CDR3 protein: CATSSSTANVLTF
CDR3 DNA: TGTGCCACCAGCAGTTCCACGGCCAACGTCCTGACTTTC

clone size: many
V gene: TRBV5-6
D gene: TRBD1
J gene: TRBJ2-7
CDR3 protein: CASSRGTGAYEQYF
CDR3 DNA: TGTGCCAGCAGCCGGGGGACAGGCGCCTACGAGCAGTACTTC

clone size: few
V gene: TRBV7-9
D gene: TRBD1
J gene: TRBJ1-1
CDR3 protein: CASSLETGGYTEAFF
CDR3 DNA: TGTGCCAGCAGCTTAGAGACAGGGGGCTACACTGAAGCTTTCTTT

clone size: few
V gene: TRBV5-6
D gene: .
J gene: TRBJ2-3
CDR3 protein: CASSPGTYFTDTQYF
CDR3 DNA: TGTGCCAGCAGCCCAGGGACTTACTTCACAGATACGCAGTATTTT

clone size: .
V gene: TRBV12-3/TRBV12-4
D gene: .
J gene: TRBJ1-6
CDR3 protein: CASSDYRDSPLHF
CDR3 DNA: TGTGCCAGCAGTGATTACAGGGATTCACCCCTCCACTTT

clone size: many
V gene: TRBV3-1
D gene: TRBD2
J gene: TRBJ2-7
CDR3 protein: CASSQGPLAGGPRQSYEQYF
CDR3 DNA: TGTGCCAGCAGCCAAGGACCACTAGCGGGGGGGCCCCGCCAGTCCTACGAGCAGTACTTC

clone size: many
V gene: TRBV7-9
D gene: .
J gene: TRBJ1-2
CDR3 protein: CASSLRGDRSNYGYTF
CDR3 DNA: TGTGCCAGCAGCTTAAGGGGAGACAGGTCCAACTATGGCTACACCTTC

clone size: many
V gene: TRBV7-2
D gene: .
J gene: TRBJ2-7
CDR3 protein: CASSLAGSGSRDEQYF
CDR3 DNA: TGTGCCAGCAGCTTAGCGGGGAGCGGATCCAGGGACGAGCAGTACTTC

clone size: many
V gene: TRBV20-1
D gene: TRBD2
J gene: TRBJ2-7
CDR3 protein: CSARLAGVAYEQYF
CDR3 DNA: TGCAGTGCTCGGCTCGCGGGGGTTGCCTACGAGCAGTACTTC

clone size: few
V gene: TRBV6-2/TRBV6-3
D gene: .
J gene: TRBJ1-5
CDR3 protein: CASRSDRRMNQPQHF
CDR3 DNA: TGTGCCAGCAGATCCGACAGGCGGATGAATCAGCCCCAGCATTTT

clone size: few
V gene: TRBV18
D gene: .
J gene: TRBJ2-1
CDR3 protein: CASSPFRDGENTYNEQFF
CDR3 DNA: TGTGCCAGCTCACCTTTCCGGGACGGAGAAAACACCTACAATGAGCAGTTCTTC

clone size: .
V gene: TRBV3-1
D gene: TRBD2
J gene: TRBJ2-5
CDR3 protein: CASSQDYASGGSQAQYF
CDR3 DNA: TGTGCCAGCAGCCAAGATTACGCTAGCGGGGGGTCCCAGGCCCAGTACTTC

clone size: .
V gene: TRBV18
D gene: TRBD1
J gene: TRBJ1-1
CDR3 protein: CASSRPGTGVETEAFF
CDR3 DNA: TGTGCCAGCTCACGTCCCGGGACAGGGGTAGAGACTGAAGCTTTCTTT

clone size: few
V gene: TRBV28
D gene: TRBD2
J gene: TRBJ2-1
CDR3 protein: CASSLVGGMNEQFF
CDR3 DNA: TGTGCCAGCAGTTTGGTCGGGGGGATGAATGAGCAGTTCTTC